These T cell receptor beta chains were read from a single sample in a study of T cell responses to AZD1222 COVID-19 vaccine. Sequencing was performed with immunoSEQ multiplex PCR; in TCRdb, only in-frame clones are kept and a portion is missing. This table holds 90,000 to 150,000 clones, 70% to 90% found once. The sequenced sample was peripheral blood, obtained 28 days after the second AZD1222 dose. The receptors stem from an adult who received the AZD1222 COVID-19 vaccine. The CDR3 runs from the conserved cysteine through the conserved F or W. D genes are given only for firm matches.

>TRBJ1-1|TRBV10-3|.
CAISFSGVNEAFF
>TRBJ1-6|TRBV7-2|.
CASSLGQGLGASPLHF
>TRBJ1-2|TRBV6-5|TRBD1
CASSFTGQGVYGYTF
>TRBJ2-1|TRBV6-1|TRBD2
CASSEPTSGASQFF
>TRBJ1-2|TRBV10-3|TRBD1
CAIRGAGTGPSGYTF
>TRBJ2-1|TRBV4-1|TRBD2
CASSQEPPLAGDFSYNEQFF
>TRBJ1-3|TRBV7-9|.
CASGGTGKYGNTIYF
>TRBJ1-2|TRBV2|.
CASSGGDPTFYGYTF
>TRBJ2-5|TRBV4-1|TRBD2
CASSQGTSGAGQETQYF
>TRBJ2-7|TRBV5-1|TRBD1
CASSSGTGVREQYF
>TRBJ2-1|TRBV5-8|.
CASSLLAFYNEQFF
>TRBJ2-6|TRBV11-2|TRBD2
CASSSLAGALSGANVLTF
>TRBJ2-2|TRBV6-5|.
CASSYSRTGELFF
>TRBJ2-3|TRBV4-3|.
CASSQEGPGTSDTQYF
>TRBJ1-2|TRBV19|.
CASSNPRPGGSRGYTF
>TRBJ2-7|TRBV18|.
CASSPPNLYEQYF
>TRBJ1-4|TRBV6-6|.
CASSPGRGHEATNEKLFF
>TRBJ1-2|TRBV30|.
CAWSPRTGYGYTF
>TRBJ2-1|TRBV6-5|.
CASLLLGFDEQFF
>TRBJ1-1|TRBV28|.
CASSLESGAQGTEAFF
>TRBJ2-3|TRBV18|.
CASAIGGESTDTQYF
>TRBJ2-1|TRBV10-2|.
CASSGWGYNEQFF
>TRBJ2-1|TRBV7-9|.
CASSFAQLRQGGNEQFF
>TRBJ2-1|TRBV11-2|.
CASSSPAPSYNEQFF
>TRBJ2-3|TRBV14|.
CASNKRQGGDTQYF
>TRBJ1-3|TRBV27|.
CASSLFGFSGNTIYF
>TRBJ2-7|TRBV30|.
CAWWPMAGNFSYEQYF
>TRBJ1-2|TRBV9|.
CASSVEGGGIGYTF
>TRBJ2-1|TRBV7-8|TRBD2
CASSGLAGMNEQFF
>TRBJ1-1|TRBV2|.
CASSPTERAFF
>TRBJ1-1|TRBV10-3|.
CAISEMVNTEAFF
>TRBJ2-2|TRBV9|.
CASSVGSTVPGELFF
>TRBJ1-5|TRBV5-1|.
CASSLGTPGANQPQHF
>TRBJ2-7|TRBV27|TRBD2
CASRDMGGFYEQYF
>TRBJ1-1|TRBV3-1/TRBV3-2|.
CASSQEYKGPTRTEAFF
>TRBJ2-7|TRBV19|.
CASRPGQNSYEQYF
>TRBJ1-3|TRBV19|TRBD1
CASFRRGTDTIYF
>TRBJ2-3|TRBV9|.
CASSPGGQGTDTQYF
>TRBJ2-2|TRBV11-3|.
CASSSQGRYGTGELFF
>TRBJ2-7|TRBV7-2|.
CASSLGSSRTYEQYF
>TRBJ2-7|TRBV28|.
CASSSTWGRRSYEQYF
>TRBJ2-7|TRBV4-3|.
CASSQDQFGPEQYF
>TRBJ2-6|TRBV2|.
CASVGMPGANVLTF
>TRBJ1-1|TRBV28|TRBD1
CASSLGGTAHTEAFF
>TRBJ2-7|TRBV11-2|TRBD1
CASSFGTGPYEQYF
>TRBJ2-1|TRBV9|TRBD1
CASSTRDRYNEQFF
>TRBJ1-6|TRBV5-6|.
CASSLDTYNSPLHF
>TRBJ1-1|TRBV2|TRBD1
CASSEVLGTVTEAFF
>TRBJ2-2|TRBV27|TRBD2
CASSQTPTSGDTGELFF
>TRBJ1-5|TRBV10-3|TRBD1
CATDTGDSNQPQHF
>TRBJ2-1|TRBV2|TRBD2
CASSEALWRLAGGEQFF